These 12 T cell receptor beta chains were all obtained from the same sample, sequenced in a study of technical replicates of blood from several donors. Profiling relied on immunoSEQ multiplex PCR, and the TCRdb table lists in-frame clones only, not all of them. The sample yields around 97,000 clones, about 96% seen once. The sequenced sample was T cells isolated from PBMCs. Source of these receptors: a human donor in good health.

This rearrangement joins TRBV4-3 to TRBJ2-1; 10 nucleotides line up with TRBD2. The CDR3 loop spans 16 amino acids. CDR1 and CDR2 (germline): LGHNA, YSLEER. The V and J ends lost 4 bases and 6 bases, in that order; junction bases with no gene match: 9. CDR3 sequence (DNA): TGCGCCAGCAGCCGGGAGAGGGCTAGCGGGAGCAATGAGCAGTTCTTC. Protein sequence: CASSRERASGSNEQFF.

This rearrangement joins TRBV4-3 to TRBJ2-1, with 8 bases aligning to TRBD2. V was pared by 2 bases and J by 7 bases, with 7 bases of the junction left unmatched. This CDR3 comprises 15 residues. Germline CDR1 is LGHNA and CDR2 is YSLEER. This chain's CDR3 is CASSQFLAGLNEQFF. CDR3 coding DNA: TGCGCCAGCAGCCAATTCCTAGCGGGTCTAAATGAGCAGTTCTTC.

The CDR3 protein is CASSYSTGNGYTF. DNA for the CDR3: TGTGCCAGCAGTTACTCCACAGGGAACGGCTACACCTTC. The chain carries TRBV6-5 and TRBJ1-2, with TRBD1 as a possible D gene (6 bases). The CDR3 totals 13 residues. From germline, CDR1 is MNHEY and CDR2 SVGAGI. Trimming shortened V by 0 bases and J by 8 bases, and 10 bases separated the two germline ends.

The chain uses TRBV5-1 and TRBJ2-5; possible D gene TRBD1, 6 bases. Germline V lookup: CDR1 SGHRS, CDR2 YFSETQ. The CDR3 spans 14 residues. Trimming stripped 2 bases from V and 1 base from J, with 9 bases between. CDR3 sequence reads: CASSFEGGQETQYF. The CDR3 bases are TGCGCCAGCAGCTTTGAAGGGGGCCAAGAGACCCAGTACTTC.

The rearrangement links TRBV27 to TRBJ2-5, with 8 bases aligning to TRBD2. The CDR3 sequence is 13 residues long. V lost 6 bases, J lost 5 bases, and 5 bases stayed unmatched. The germline V gene has CDR1 MNHEY and CDR2 SMNVEV (reference sequence). The CDR3 loop reads CASRKIAGETQYF. The CDR3, as DNA: TGTGCCAGCAGGAAAATAGCGGGGGAGACCCAGTACTTC.

This clone appeared a single time. The chain links TRBV19 to TRBJ2-7, with a tentative D call TRBD2 (6 bases). In germline, CDR1 is LNHDA, CDR2 SQIVND (reference sequence). The V end lost 6 bases, the J end lost 4 bases, and 13 bases lay between the germline ends. The CDR3 loop spans 13 amino acids. The chain's CDR3 is CASSGGPNYEQYF. CDR3 nucleotides: TGTGCCAGTAGCGGAGGGCCGAATTACGAGCAGTACTTC.

The rearrangement joins TRBV28 to TRBJ2-3; 9 bases fit TRBD2. With 1 base clipped from V and 0 bases from J, the junction kept 2 bases outside the gene matches. Germline values: CDR1 MDHEN, CDR2 SYDVKM. CDR3 length: 16 residues. CDR3 amino acids: CASSLSGTSSTDTQYF. In nucleotides, the CDR3 is TGTGCCAGCAGTTTATCTGGGACTAGCAGCACAGATACGCAGTATTTT.

The J gene is TRBJ2-7, the V gene TRBV11-3; 7 bases are shared with TRBD1. Germline loops: CDR1 SGHNT, CDR2 YENEEA. There are 15 residues in the CDR3. V shed 4 bases, J shed 3 bases, and the junction held 9 bases outside the gene matches. CDR3 nucleotide sequence: TGTGCCAGCAGCTCAACGACAGGGTGGGGCTACGAGCAGTACTTC. It yields the protein CASSSTTGWGYEQYF.

The CDR3 loop reads CSAETGAYEQYF. Written as DNA, the CDR3 is TGCAGCGCGGAGACAGGGGCCTACGAGCAGTACTTC. The chain is built from TRBV29-1 and TRBJ2-7; the match to TRBD1 covers 8 bases. The V gene's germline CDR1 is SQVTM and CDR2 ANQGSEA. V dropped 7 bases and J dropped 2; count of bases not matched to a gene: 4. CDR3 length: 12 residues.

This clone was picked up one time. The rearrangement joins TRBV6-5 to TRBJ2-3, with D perhaps matching TRBD1 (7 bases). CDR1 is MNHEY and CDR2 is SVGAGI in the germline V gene. The CDR3 contains 15 residues. V lost 6 bases and J lost 3, with 16 bases in between. The CDR3 nucleotides are TGTGCCAGCAGCCCCCAACAGGGGAGGACAGATACGCAGTATTTT. It encodes CASSPQQGRTDTQYF.

The DNA for the CDR3 is TGTGCCAGCAGCCCAACCACCCTAGCGGGATACGTGTATTTT. Its translation is CASSPTTLAGYVYF. The gene calls are TRBV11-2 and TRBJ2-3; 9 positions agree with TRBD2. Germline V gene sequence: CDR1 SGHAT, CDR2 FQNNGV. V lost 5 bases, J lost 14 bases, and 14 bases stayed unmatched. The CDR3 totals 14 residues.

This sequence joins TRBV6-6 and TRBJ2-5; 11 nucleotides match TRBD2. This CDR3 is 16 amino acids long. After removal of 5 bases from V and 5 bases from J, the junction contained 10 bases not matched to a gene. Germline V gene sequence: CDR1 MNHNY, CDR2 SVGAGI (reference sequence). CDR3 in DNA: TGTGCCAGCAGTATTAGCGGGAGGGCCGGCGGGGAGACCCAGTACTTC. Translated, it gives CASSISGRAGGETQYF.